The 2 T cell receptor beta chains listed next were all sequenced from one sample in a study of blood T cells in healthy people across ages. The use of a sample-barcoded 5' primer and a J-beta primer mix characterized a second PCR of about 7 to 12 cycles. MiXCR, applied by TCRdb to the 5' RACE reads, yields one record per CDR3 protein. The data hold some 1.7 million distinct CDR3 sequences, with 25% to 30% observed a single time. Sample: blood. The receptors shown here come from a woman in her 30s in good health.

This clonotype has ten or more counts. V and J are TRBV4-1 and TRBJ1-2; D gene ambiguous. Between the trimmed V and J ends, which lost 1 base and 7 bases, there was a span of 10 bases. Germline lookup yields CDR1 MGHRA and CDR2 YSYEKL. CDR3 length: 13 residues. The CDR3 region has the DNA TGCGCCAGCAGCCAAGTTGGTTGGCGTGGCTACACCTTC. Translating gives CASSQVGWRGYTF.

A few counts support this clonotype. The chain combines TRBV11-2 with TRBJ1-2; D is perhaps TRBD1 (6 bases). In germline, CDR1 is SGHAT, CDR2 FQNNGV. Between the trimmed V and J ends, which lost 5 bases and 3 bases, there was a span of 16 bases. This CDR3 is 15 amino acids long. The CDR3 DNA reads TGTGCCAGCAGCCCAGAGGCGGGGGCCTACTATGGCTACACCTTC. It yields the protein CASSPEAGAYYGYTF.